Listed below are T cell receptor beta chains from one sample, sequenced in a study of blood T cells in healthy people across ages. TCRdb re-analysed the 5' RACE reads in MiXCR, keeping a single row per CDR3 protein. This table holds under 950,000 distinct CDR3 sequences, roughly 20% found once. Source material: blood. These receptors originate from a man between 65 and 85 years old in good health. The CDR3 runs from the conserved cysteine through the conserved F or W. Fields, in order: D gene, clone size, V gene, J gene, CDR3 protein, CDR3 DNA. The D gene is left open where the match is weak. Clone sizes are given selectively: once, few, many, or a class where the clone is expanded.

.	many	TRBV7-2	TRBJ2-5	CASSLNLAETQYF	TGTGCCAGCAGCTTAAATTTGGCGGAGACCCAGTACTTC
.	few	TRBV7-9	TRBJ2-7	CASSTRMDYEQYF	TGTGCCAGCAGCACCCGAATGGATTACGAGCAGTACTTC
TRBD1	.	TRBV20-1	TRBJ1-5	CSGYYTGGGGNQPQHF	TGCAGTGGCTACTACACAGGGGGCGGGGGCAATCAGCCCCAGCATTTT
.	many	TRBV5-1	TRBJ2-3	CASSLEGLFTDTQYF	TGCGCCAGCAGCTTGGAAGGACTTTTCACAGATACGCAGTATTTT
TRBD1	.	TRBV6-6	TRBJ2-7	CASNRQGLAYEQYF	TGTGCCAGCAATCGACAGGGTTTAGCCTACGAGCAGTACTTC
.	.	TRBV6-2/TRBV6-3	TRBJ2-1	CASSYSGVWQFF	TGTGCCAGCAGTTACTCTGGGGTTTGGCAGTTCTTC
.	.	TRBV21-1	TRBJ2-4	CASSKKGRGHIQYF	TGTGCCAGCAGCAAAAAGGGACGGGGGCACATTCAGTACTTC
.	.	TRBV11-2	TRBJ2-7	CASSRRDALDEQYF	TGTGCCAGCAGCCGCCGGGACGCCCTCGACGAGCAGTACTTC
.	.	TRBV9	TRBJ2-2	CASSVGQLNTGELFF	TGTGCCAGCAGCGTCGGACAGCTGAACACCGGGGAGCTGTTTTTT
.	few	TRBV7-9	TRBJ2-1	CAASSPDEQFF	TGTGCCGCCTCTAGCCCGGATGAGCAGTTCTTC
TRBD1	few	TRBV6-6	TRBJ1-2	CASSPETGGYYGYTF	TGTGCCAGCAGCCCGGAGACAGGGGGCTACTATGGCTACACCTTC
.	.	TRBV7-9	TRBJ1-4	CASSFLTTNEKLFF	TGTGCCAGCAGCTTTTTGACAACTAATGAAAAACTGTTTTTT
TRBD2	many	TRBV7-2	TRBJ2-3	CASSETPTSGRLDTQYF	TGTGCCAGCAGCGAAACCCCGACTAGCGGGAGGCTAGATACGCAGTATTTT